A single sample is the source of the 6 T cell receptor beta chains below, sequenced in a study of a mutant IDH1 vaccine in newly diagnosed glioma. Produced via immunoSEQ multiplex PCR; TCRdb's table is partial and in-frame only. The sample shows roughly 70,000 clones, approximately 86% of them seen only once. The sample's time point: baseline, week 1 (first vaccination visit). Sample treatment: pre-vaccination baseline after standard-of-care therapy. This specimen was PBMCs, taken from a glioma patient treated with radiotherapy, temozolomide or both. Receptors were obtained from a man aged 25-45 years with glioma.

The chain links TRBV6-5 to TRBJ2-7; TRBD1 matches at 7 bases. CDR1 is MNHEY and CDR2 is SVGAGI in the germline V gene. V lost 0 bases and J lost 0; bases outside the gene matches: 5. The CDR3 is made up of 16 amino acids. CDR3 amino acids: CASSYSRAGGSYEQYF. The CDR3 region has the DNA TGTGCCAGCAGTTACTCGAGGGCAGGGGGCTCCTACGAGCAGTACTTC.

The chain recombines TRBV11-2 with TRBJ2-7; D not resolved. The CDR3 length is 13 residues. V was cut by 5 bases and J by 0 bases, with 8 bases left in between. Germline V CDR1 and CDR2: SGHAT, FQNNGV. The CDR3 DNA is TGTGCCAGCAGCCTTCAAAGCTCCTACGAGCAGTACTTC. It yields the protein CASSLQSSYEQYF.

The chain employs TRBV5-1 and TRBJ2-3; D gene uncertain. Per the germline V gene, CDR1 is SGHRS and CDR2 is YFSETQ. Trimming removed 0 bases from V and 5 bases from J, with 16 bases in between. The CDR3 runs 16 residues. The CDR3 bases are TGCGCCAGCAGCTTGGGACTCGACCCCAAGGGAGATACGCAGTATTTT. The encoded protein is CASSLGLDPKGDTQYF.

The chain joins TRBV4-1 to TRBJ2-3; D perhaps matches TRBD1 (5 bases). Germline assignment: CDR1 MGHRA and CDR2 YSYEKL. The V and J ends lost 1 base and 11 bases respectively, with 10 bases between them. The CDR3 spans 12 residues. For the CDR3, the DNA is TGCGCCAGCAGCCAAGTGCAGGGCCAGCAGTATTTT. The encoded protein is CASSQVQGQQYF.

CDR3 region: CASSLVEGLRTDEQFF. The CDR3 coding sequence is TGTGCCAGCAGCTTAGTAGAGGGATTACGGACCGATGAGCAGTTCTTC. V usage is TRBV7-9 and J usage is TRBJ2-1; D is perhaps TRBD2 (5 bases). Germline CDR1 reads SEHNR; CDR2 reads FQNEAQ (reference sequence). V lost 1 base and J 8 bases, leaving 18 bases between the germline ends. This CDR3 contains 16 residues.

The chain is built from TRBV18 and TRBJ1-1; D gene uncertain. Germline-derived CDR1 and CDR2 are KGHSH and LQKENI. This CDR3 contains 14 residues. The V end lost 2 bases, the J end lost 0 bases, and 7 bases lay between the germline ends. CDR3 sequence: CASSPRELNTEAFF. DNA for the CDR3: TGTGCCAGCTCACCAAGAGAATTGAACACTGAAGCTTTCTTT.